This T cell receptor beta chain was found in a study of OX40 agonist ivuxolimab in advanced cancers. The wider study: The study gave patients intravenous ivuxolimab at 0.01 to 10 mg/kg every 2 weeks. The diagnoses of dose-escalation patients were hepatocellular carcinoma, melanoma, renal cell or head and neck cancer.

Worth noting for this clone: Its antigen is undetermined.

The V gene's germline CDR1 is PRHDT and CDR2 FYEKMQ (reference sequence). This CDR3 is built from 15 residues. Trimming left V 4 bases short and J 6 bases short, with 18 bases between. Whole-study findings and limits: CD8+ T cells showed, on average, more clonal expansion than CD4+ cells.

Sequenced by immunoSEQ multiplex PCR; TCRdb stores in-frame clones only, minus some. The data hold about 71,000 clones, with around 94% observed a single time. The specimen was CD4+ or CD8+ T cells sorted from blood, collected in a trial of the OX40 agonist ivuxolimab. The TCR originated in an adult with an advanced solid tumor such as melanoma, head and neck, liver or kidney cancer. The V gene is TRBV13, the J gene TRBJ1-1; D call uncertain. Here the CDR3 reads CASSSGEEASAEAFF. DNA for the CDR3: TGTGCCAGCAGCTCAGGAGAGGAGGCGTCGGCTGAAGCTTTCTTT.